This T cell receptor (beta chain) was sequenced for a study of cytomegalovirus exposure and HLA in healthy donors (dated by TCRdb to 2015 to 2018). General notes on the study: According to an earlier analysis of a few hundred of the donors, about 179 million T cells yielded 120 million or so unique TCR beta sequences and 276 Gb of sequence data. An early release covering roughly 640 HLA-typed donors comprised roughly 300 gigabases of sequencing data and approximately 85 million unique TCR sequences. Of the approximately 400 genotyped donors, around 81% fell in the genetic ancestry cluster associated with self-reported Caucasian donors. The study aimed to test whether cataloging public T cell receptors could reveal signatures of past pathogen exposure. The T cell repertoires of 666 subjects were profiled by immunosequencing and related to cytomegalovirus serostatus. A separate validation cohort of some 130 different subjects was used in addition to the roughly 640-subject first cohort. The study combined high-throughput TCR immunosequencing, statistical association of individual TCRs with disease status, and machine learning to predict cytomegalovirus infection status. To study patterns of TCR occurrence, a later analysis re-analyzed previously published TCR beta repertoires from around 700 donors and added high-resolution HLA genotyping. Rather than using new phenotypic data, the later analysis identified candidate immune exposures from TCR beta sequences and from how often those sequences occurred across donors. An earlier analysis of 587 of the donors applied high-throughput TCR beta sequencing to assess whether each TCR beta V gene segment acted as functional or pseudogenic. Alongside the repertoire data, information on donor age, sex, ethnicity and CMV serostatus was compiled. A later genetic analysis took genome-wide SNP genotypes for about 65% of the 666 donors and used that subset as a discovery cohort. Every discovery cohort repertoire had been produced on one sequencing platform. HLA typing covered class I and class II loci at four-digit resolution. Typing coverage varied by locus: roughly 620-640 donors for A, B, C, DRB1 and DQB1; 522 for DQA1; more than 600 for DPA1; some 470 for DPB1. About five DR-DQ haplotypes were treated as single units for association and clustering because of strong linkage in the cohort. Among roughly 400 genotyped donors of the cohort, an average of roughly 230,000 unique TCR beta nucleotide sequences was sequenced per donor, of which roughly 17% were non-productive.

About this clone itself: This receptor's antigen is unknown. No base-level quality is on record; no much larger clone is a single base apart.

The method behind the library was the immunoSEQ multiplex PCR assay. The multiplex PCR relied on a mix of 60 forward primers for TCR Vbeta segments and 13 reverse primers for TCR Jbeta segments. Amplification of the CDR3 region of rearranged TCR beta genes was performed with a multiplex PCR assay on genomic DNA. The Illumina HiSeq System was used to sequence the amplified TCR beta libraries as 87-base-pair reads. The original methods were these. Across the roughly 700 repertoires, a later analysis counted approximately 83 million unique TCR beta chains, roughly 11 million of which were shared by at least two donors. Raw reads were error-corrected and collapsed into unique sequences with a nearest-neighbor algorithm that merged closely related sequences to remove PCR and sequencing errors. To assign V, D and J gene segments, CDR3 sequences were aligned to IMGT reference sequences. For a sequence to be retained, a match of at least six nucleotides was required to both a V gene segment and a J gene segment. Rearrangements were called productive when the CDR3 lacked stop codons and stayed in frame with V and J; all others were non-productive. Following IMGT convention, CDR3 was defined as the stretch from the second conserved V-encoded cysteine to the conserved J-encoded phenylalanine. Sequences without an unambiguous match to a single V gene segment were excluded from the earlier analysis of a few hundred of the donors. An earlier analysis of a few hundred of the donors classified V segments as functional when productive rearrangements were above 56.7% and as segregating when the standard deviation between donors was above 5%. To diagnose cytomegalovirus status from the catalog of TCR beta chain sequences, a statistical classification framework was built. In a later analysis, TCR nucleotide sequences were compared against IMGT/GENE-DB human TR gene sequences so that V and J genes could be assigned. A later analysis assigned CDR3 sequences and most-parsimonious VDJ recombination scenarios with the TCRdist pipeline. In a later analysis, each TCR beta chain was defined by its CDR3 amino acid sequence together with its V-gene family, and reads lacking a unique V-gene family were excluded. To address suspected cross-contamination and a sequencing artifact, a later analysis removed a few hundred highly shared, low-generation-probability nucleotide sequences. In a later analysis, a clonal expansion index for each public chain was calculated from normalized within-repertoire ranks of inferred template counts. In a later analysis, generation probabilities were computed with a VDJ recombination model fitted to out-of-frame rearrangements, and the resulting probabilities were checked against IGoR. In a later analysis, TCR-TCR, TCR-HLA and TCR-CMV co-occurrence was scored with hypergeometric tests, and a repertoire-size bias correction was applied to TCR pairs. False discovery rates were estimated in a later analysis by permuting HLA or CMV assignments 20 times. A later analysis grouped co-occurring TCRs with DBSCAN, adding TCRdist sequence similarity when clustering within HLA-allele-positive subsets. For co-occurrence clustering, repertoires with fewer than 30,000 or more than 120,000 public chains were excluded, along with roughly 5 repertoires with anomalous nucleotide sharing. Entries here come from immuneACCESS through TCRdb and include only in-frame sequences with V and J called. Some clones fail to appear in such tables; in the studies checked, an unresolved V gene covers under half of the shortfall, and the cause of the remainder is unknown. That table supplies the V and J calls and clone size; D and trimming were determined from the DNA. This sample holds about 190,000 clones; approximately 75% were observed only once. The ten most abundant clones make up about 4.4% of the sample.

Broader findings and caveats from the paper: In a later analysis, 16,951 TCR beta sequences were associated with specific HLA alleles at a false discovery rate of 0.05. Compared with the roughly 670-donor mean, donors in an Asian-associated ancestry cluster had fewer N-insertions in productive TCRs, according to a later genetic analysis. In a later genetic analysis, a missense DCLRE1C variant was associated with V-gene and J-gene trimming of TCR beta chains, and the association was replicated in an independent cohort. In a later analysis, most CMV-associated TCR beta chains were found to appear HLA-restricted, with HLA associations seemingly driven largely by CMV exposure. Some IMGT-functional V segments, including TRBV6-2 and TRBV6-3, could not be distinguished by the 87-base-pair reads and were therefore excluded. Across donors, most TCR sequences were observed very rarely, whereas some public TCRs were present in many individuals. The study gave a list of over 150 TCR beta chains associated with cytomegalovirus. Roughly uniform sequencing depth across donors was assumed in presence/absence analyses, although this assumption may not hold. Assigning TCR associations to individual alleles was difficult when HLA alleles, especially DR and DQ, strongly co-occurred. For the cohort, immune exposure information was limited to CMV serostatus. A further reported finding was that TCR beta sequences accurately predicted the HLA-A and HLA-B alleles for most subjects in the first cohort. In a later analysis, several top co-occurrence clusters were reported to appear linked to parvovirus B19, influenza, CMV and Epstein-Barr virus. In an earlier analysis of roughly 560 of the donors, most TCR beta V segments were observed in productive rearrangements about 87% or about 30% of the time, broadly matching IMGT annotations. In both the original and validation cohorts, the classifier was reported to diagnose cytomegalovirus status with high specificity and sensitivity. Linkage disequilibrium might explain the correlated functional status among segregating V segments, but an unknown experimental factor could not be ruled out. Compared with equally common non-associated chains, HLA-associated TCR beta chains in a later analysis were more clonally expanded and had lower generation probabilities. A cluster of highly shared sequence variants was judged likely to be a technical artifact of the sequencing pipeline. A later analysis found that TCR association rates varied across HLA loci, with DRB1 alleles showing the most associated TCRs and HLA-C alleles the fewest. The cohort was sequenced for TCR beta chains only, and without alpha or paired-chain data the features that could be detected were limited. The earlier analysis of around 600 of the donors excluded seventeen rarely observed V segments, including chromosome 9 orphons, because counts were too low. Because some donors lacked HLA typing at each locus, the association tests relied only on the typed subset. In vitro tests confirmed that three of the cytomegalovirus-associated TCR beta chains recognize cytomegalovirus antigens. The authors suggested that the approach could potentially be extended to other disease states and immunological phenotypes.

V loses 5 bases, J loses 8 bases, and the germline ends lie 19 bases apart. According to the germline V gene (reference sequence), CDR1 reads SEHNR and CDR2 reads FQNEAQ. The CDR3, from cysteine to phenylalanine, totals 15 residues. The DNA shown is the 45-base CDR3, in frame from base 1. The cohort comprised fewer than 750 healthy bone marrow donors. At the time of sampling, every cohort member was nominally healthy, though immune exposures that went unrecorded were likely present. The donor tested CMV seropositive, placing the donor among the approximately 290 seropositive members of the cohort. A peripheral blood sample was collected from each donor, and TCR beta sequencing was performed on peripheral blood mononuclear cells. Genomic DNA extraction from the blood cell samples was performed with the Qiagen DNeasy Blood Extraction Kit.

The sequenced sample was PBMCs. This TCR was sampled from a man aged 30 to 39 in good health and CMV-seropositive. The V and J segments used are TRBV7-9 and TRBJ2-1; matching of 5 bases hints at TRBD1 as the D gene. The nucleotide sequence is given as TGTGCCAGCAGCCGTAAACGGCAGGGCTTGGATGAGCAGTTCTTC. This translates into CASSRKRQGLDEQFF.